This T cell receptor beta chain derives from a study of blood T cell repertoires in COVID-19. V was clipped by 3 bases and J by 7 bases; unmatched bases: 3. The CDR3 runs 13 residues. Germline CDR1 and CDR2: SEHNR and FQNEAQ (reference sequence). The table came from immunoSEQ multiplex PCR; TCRdb's copy has only in-frame clones and leaves some out. The sample has 200,000 to 250,000 clones, 80% to 90% seen once; the top ten hold about 3.5%. The receptor's source is a young woman in a cohort exposed to, infected with or recovered from COVID-19 (not recorded which). The specimen sequenced was PBMCs or T cells enriched from blood (not recorded which). This sequence joins TRBV7-9 and TRBJ1-5, with TRBD1 matching 7 bases. In DNA form, the CDR3 reads TGTGCCAGCAGCTTCACAGGGGACCAGCCCCAGCATTTT. Encoded protein: CASSFTGDQPQHF.